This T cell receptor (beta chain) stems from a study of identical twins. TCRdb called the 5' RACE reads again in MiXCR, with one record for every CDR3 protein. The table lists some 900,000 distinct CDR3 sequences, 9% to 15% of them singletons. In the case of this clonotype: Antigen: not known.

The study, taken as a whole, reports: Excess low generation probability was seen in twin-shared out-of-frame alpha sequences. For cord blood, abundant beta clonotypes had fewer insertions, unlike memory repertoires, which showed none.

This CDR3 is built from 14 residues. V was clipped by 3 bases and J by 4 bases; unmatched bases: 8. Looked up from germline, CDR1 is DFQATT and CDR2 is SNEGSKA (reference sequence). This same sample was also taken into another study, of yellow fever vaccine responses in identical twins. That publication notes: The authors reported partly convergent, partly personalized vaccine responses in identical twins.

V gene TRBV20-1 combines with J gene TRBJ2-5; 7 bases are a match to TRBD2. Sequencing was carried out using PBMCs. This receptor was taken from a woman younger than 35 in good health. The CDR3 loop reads CSARPLRLAETQYF. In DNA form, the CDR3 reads TGCAGTGCTAGGCCCCTCAGACTAGCAGAGACCCAGTACTTC.